This T cell receptor beta chain derives from a study of CD8+ T cells in alopecia areata. Across the study: Tofacitinib was taken orally by treated patients, and the dose was 5 to 10 mg twice daily.

Described treatment: oral pan-JAK inhibitor, 5-10 mg twice daily. Sorted out of PBMCs were CD4+ T cells and CD8+ T cells. Reverse transcription of extracted RNA yielded cDNA, which provided the sequencing template. This table comes from immunoSEQ multiplex PCR, and its TCRdb copy is limited to in-frame clones, with some not included. The sample yields about 250,000 clones, roughly 63% seen once. V shed 0 bases, J shed 7 bases, and the junction held 7 bases outside the gene matches. This CDR3 has 15 residues. The germline V gene encodes CDR1 LGHNA and CDR2 YNFKEQ. This clone has just a few counts. The antigen remains undetermined. Findings of the study overall: With just one nonresponder, it is still uncertain whether baseline CD8+ expansion relates to response. A large proportion of expanded lesional clones were detected persisting in scalp and blood during tofacitinib.

Specimen: CD4+ T cells sorted from blood, collected around week 52, from a patient treated with tofacitinib. The source is a human donor with alopecia areata. The chain has TRBV4-2 and TRBJ2-5, with 8 nucleotides matching TRBD2. This chain's CDR3 is CASSQDPGGPGTQYF. CDR3 nucleotide sequence: TGTGCCAGCAGCCAAGATCCGGGGGGGCCTGGGACCCAGTACTTC.